These 30 T cell receptor beta chains were sequenced from one sample in a study of blood T cell repertoires in COVID-19. The repertoire was sequenced with immunoSEQ multiplex PCR; TCRdb's copy has only in-frame clones and lacks some. The sample has more than 200,000 clones; 80% to 85% are singletons. Sequenced input: peripheral blood. Source of these receptors: a man aged 35 to 55 with acute or convalescent COVID-19.

The chain couples TRBV3-1 (or the pseudogene TRBV3-2) to TRBJ2-1, with no clear D. CDR1 and CDR2 (germline): LGHDT, YNNKEL (reference sequence). The length of the CDR3 is 15 residues. The germline V and J ends were trimmed by 4 bases and 0 bases, with 10 bases remaining between them. The CDR3 sequence: CASSPISSSYNEQFF. The DNA for the CDR3 is TGTGCCAGCAGCCCGATTAGCAGCTCCTACAATGAGCAGTTCTTC.

This chain's CDR3 is CASSIPGGGKNTIYF. The DNA of the CDR3 is TGTGCCAGTTCGATTCCCGGGGGAGGAAAAAACACCATATATTTT. The chain joins TRBV6-6 to TRBJ1-3; TRBD1 is a possible D gene (5 bases). Germline CDR1 is MNHNY and CDR2 is SVGAGI (reference sequence). The V end was cut by 9 bases, the J end by 6 bases, with 21 bases between. The CDR3 totals 15 residues.

The CDR3 bases are TGTGCCAGCAGCTTACCGGGAGGCTATGGCTACACCTTC. This codes for CASSLPGGYGYTF. This chain connects TRBV7-2 to TRBJ1-2; D unclear. Trimming took 2 bases from V and 4 from J, leaving 8 bases between them. The CDR3 totals 13 residues. Germline CDR1 is SGHTA and CDR2 is FQGNSA.

This clone was counted only a few times. This chain connects TRBV18 to TRBJ2-5, with D possibly being TRBD1 (6 bases). Per the germline V gene, CDR1 is KGHSH and CDR2 is LQKENI. V lost 6 bases, J lost 1 base, and 12 bases lay in between. The CDR3 contains 14 residues. The CDR3 region has the DNA TGTGCCAGCTCTCTAGGGGGTCCCCAAGAGACCCAGTACTTC. It codes for CASSLGGPQETQYF.

This CDR3 reads CATSRGTGQGDEKLFF. The CDR3 region has the DNA TGTGCCACCAGCAGAGGTACGGGACAGGGAGATGAAAAACTGTTTTTT. The chain joins TRBV15 to TRBJ1-4, with 9 bases aligning to TRBD1. The germline gives CDR1 LNHNV, CDR2 YYDKDF (reference sequence). CDR3 length: 16 amino acids. J lost 6 bases, V lost 1 base, and 6 bases had no gene match.

The chain links TRBV27 to TRBJ1-2; the D gene is possibly TRBD1 (5 bases). This CDR3 has 14 amino acids. CDR1 is MNHEY, CDR2 SMNVEV, per germline (reference sequence). V lost 3 bases to trimming and J lost 3 bases, with 11 bases between them. As DNA, the CDR3 is TGTGCCAGCAGTTTCCGGGCAGGGCACTATGGCTACACCTTC. Encoded protein: CASSFRAGHYGYTF.

The rearrangement uses TRBV6-1 and TRBJ2-1; TRBD1 matches at 7 bases. V gave up 1 base and J gave up 7 bases; unmatched junction bases: 10. This CDR3 region has 16 residues. Germline V CDR1 and CDR2: MNHNS, SASEGT. In DNA, the CDR3 is TGTGCCAGCAGTGAAGAAGACAGGGATCTTTGGAATGAGCAGTTCTTC. This sequence encodes CASSEEDRDLWNEQFF.

The chain employs TRBV6-1 and TRBJ1-3; D gene ambiguous. The germline gives CDR1 MNHNS, CDR2 SASEGT. Deletions cut 4 bases from V and 0 bases from J, with 13 bases between. CDR3 length: 16 residues. The CDR3 DNA sequence: TGTGCCAGCAGTGTTTTACAGCCCCACTCTGGAAACACCATATATTTT. Translating it yields CASSVLQPHSGNTIYF.

The CDR3 coding sequence is TGTGCCAGCAGTCAGACTAGCGGGAGGACCAGTCGGAATGAGCAGTTCTTC. Translation: CASSQTSGRTSRNEQFF. This rearrangement joins TRBV6-6 to TRBJ2-1, with 13 bases lining up with TRBD2. The V segment lost 5 bases and the J segment 7 bases; nucleotides outside the gene matches: 11. The length of the CDR3 is 17 residues. Germline V gene lookup returns CDR1 MNHNY and CDR2 SVGAGI (reference sequence).

This chain connects TRBV6-5 to TRBJ2-7; D is uncertain. Germline CDR1 and CDR2: MNHEY and SVGAGI. This CDR3 has 14 residues. Trimming took off 4 bases at V and 0 bases at J, with 10 bases between the two ends. The CDR3 spells CASSSLWSSYEQYF. The CDR3 DNA reads TGTGCCAGCAGTTCGCTTTGGAGCTCCTACGAGCAGTACTTC.

V gene TRBV5-4 combines with J gene TRBJ2-1, with 10 bases lining up with TRBD2. The V segment lost 5 bases and the J segment 4 bases; nucleotides outside the gene matches: 6. Germline V gene data show CDR1 as SGHNT and CDR2 as YYREEE (reference sequence). This CDR3 region has 15 residues. In nucleotides, the CDR3 is TGTGCCAGCAGTTCTGGACTAGCGGATTACAATGAGCAGTTCTTC. Protein product: CASSSGLADYNEQFF.

This rearrangement joins TRBV19 to TRBJ1-5; 8 positions agree with TRBD1. Germline V gene data show CDR1 as LNHDA and CDR2 as SQIVND (reference sequence). This CDR3 spans 16 amino acids. V lost 5 bases and J lost 2; bases outside the gene matches: 8. CDR3 sequence (DNA): TGTGCCAGTAGTCCCCTAAACAGGGGGGGCAATCAGCCCCAGCATTTT. It codes for CASSPLNRGGNQPQHF.

This chain connects TRBV11-2 to TRBJ2-3, with D perhaps matching TRBD1 (6 bases). The CDR3 has 16 residues. CDR1 and CDR2 (germline): SGHAT, FQNNGV. The ends were cut back, 5 bases at V and 1 base at J, with 16 bases in the middle. The CDR3 DNA is TGTGCCAGCAGCCCGATGGGGGCCACCGGCACAGATACGCAGTATTTT. It translates to CASSPMGATGTDTQYF.

In DNA form, the CDR3 reads TGTGCCAGCTCACCTCGCGGAAGTAATGGAAACACCATATATTTT. It specifies CASSPRGSNGNTIYF. The rearrangement joins TRBV18 to TRBJ1-3; D gene unclear. V was shortened by 3 bases and J by 3 bases, with 12 bases between the two germline ends. The CDR3 loop spans 15 amino acids. CDR1 and CDR2 (germline): KGHSH, LQKENI.

This chain uses TRBV29-1 with TRBJ1-2, with D unresolved. The germline V and J ends were trimmed by 0 bases and 8 bases, with 7 bases remaining between them. Germline-derived CDR1 and CDR2 are SQVTM and ANQGSEA. The CDR3 covers 11 residues. In nucleotides, the CDR3 is TGCAGCGTTGAAGAGCCTACGGGCTACACCTTC. This translates into CSVEEPTGYTF.

The chain links TRBV19 to TRBJ2-7; perhaps TRBD1 as D (6 bases). This CDR3 contains 12 residues. Germline CDR1 reads LNHDA; CDR2 reads SQIVND (reference sequence). The germline V and J ends were trimmed by 8 bases and 4 bases, with 12 bases remaining between them. The CDR3 reads CASSGQLYEQYF. The CDR3 nucleotides read TGTGCCAGTTCCGGACAGCTTTACGAGCAGTACTTC.

V is TRBV2 and J is TRBJ2-2; 11 bases are a match to TRBD2. The CDR3 sequence is 16 residues long. The trim removed 5 bases at V and 7 bases at J, leaving 9 bases unmatched. Germline values: CDR1 SNHLY, CDR2 FYNNEI. In DNA form, the CDR3 reads TGTGCCAGCAGTAGGACTAGCGGGTCATTGGGCGGGGAGCTGTTTTTT. Protein sequence: CASSRTSGSLGGELFF. The variable domain in full, with the rest retrieved from reference TRBV2 and TRBJ2-2, is EPEVTQTPSHQVTQMGQEVILRCVPISNHLYFYWYRQILGQKVEFLVSFYNNEISEKSEIFDDQFSVERPDGSNFTLKIRSTKLEDSAMYFCASSRTSGSLGGELFFGEGSRLTVL.

The chain combines TRBV6-6 with TRBJ2-7, with 11 nucleotides matching TRBD2. Trimming cost V 6 bases and J 3 bases; bases outside gene matches: 7. CDR3 length: 15 residues. Germline CDR1 MNHNY, CDR2 SVGAGI (reference sequence). The CDR3 reads CASSPRTSGLYEQYF. In DNA form, the CDR3 reads TGTGCCAGCAGCCCCCGGACTAGCGGGCTCTACGAGCAGTACTTC.

This clone has a handful of counts. In DNA, the CDR3 is TGTGCCAGCACCCCTGGTGGCAGGGGCTCCAATGAGCAGTTCTTC. Amino acid sequence: CASTPGGRGSNEQFF. The chain carries TRBV7-8 and TRBJ2-1; D perhaps matches TRBD1 (6 bases). CDR1 is SGHVS, CDR2 FQNEAQ, per germline. The CDR3 spans 15 residues. Trimming removed 7 bases at V and 6 bases at J, with 19 bases between.

This clone was detected only once. The genes are TRBV7-2 and TRBJ1-3; 9 bases are shared with TRBD1. V trimming: 9 bases; J trimming: 2 bases; junction bases outside the gene matches: 5. CDR1 and CDR2 (germline): SGHTA, FQGNSA. CDR3 length: 14 amino acids. The CDR3 is CASATGGAGNTIYF. As DNA, the CDR3 is TGTGCCAGTGCGACAGGGGGAGCTGGAAACACCATATATTTT. Full variable domain (missing parts from reference TRBV7-2 and TRBJ1-3): GAGVSQSPSNKVTEKGKDVELRCDPISGHTALYWYRQSLGQGLEFLIYFQGNSAPDKSGLPSDRFSAERTGGSVSTLTIQRTQQEDSAVYLCASATGGAGNTIYFGEGSWLTVV.

This chain links TRBV11-3 with TRBJ2-1, with 7 bases aligning to TRBD2. Germline-derived CDR1 and CDR2 are SGHNT and YENEEA. V shed 3 bases and J 6 bases; nucleotides not matched to a gene: 5. The CDR3 loop spans 14 amino acids. CDR3 loop: CASSFGGSRNEQFF. CDR3 coding DNA: TGTGCCAGCAGCTTCGGCGGGAGTCGCAATGAGCAGTTCTTC.

The chain links TRBV13 to TRBJ1-6; weak D call: TRBD1 (6 bases). V dropped 0 bases and J dropped 7 bases, with 19 bases sitting between them. The CDR3 has 18 amino acids. The germline V gene has CDR1 PRHDT and CDR2 FYEKMQ (reference sequence). This CDR3 is CASSLGRGLQGKNSPLHF. The DNA for the CDR3 is TGTGCCAGCAGCTTAGGCCGAGGTTTGCAGGGGAAAAATTCACCCCTCCACTTT.

The chain links TRBV18 to TRBJ1-3; D not resolved. The V gene lost 7 bases and the J gene lost 0 bases, with 16 bases spanning the gap. The V gene's germline CDR1 is KGHSH and CDR2 LQKENI. This CDR3 has 16 amino acids. CDR3 protein: CASCPEAAYSGNTIYF. DNA for the CDR3: TGTGCCAGCTGCCCAGAGGCTGCTTACTCTGGAAACACCATATATTTT.

J is TRBJ1-2 and V is TRBV5-4; D is unclear. V was cut by 3 bases and J by 2 bases, with 14 bases left in between. The CDR3 has 15 amino acids. From germline, CDR1 is SGHNT and CDR2 YYREEE (reference sequence). The CDR3 DNA reads TGTGCCAGCAGCTCGGGAACGGGGTCGAACTATGGCTACACCTTC. Its translation: CASSSGTGSNYGYTF.

Regarding this clone: A much larger clone sits a single nucleotide away, making a read error possible. The chain employs TRBV6-5 and TRBJ1-1; D perhaps matches TRBD1 (6 bases). CDR1 MNHEY and CDR2 SVGAGI come from the germline V gene. The V and J ends lost 6 bases and 1 base respectively, with 9 bases between them. The CDR3 is made up of 13 amino acids. The CDR3 here is CASSRTENTEAFF. The DNA for the CDR3 is TGTGCCAGCAGCCGGACAGAGAACACTGAAGCTTTCTTT.

In its sample, this clone was seen a few times. The chain is built from TRBV18 and TRBJ2-2; 8 positions agree with TRBD1. CDR1 is KGHSH and CDR2 is LQKENI in the germline V gene. V was pared by 2 bases and J by 6 bases, with 5 bases of the junction left unmatched. This CDR3 is 15 amino acids long. The CDR3 DNA is TGTGCCAGCTCACCAAACAGGGGGGAATCCGGGGAGCTGTTTTTT. Translation: CASSPNRGESGELFF.

The chain has TRBV11-3 and TRBJ2-6; D is possibly TRBD2 (5 bases). The germline V gene has CDR1 SGHNT and CDR2 YENEEA. The CDR3 is 19 amino acids. V was pared by 5 bases and J by 1 base, with 21 bases between. The CDR3, as DNA: TGTGCCAGCAGCCCTTCCCGGCGGACTGGCCCATCTGGGGCCAACGTCCTGACTTTC. It translates to CASSPSRRTGPSGANVLTF. The whole variable domain, filled in from reference TRBV11-3 and TRBJ2-6, reads EAGVVQSPRYKIIEKKQPVAFWCNPISGHNTLYWYLQNLGQGPELLIRYENEEAVDDSQLPKDRFSAERLKGVDSTLKIQPAELGDSAVYLCASSPSRRTGPSGANVLTFGAGSRLTVL.

The chain joins TRBV2 to TRBJ1-2, with 7 bases fitting TRBD1. V shed 0 bases and J 2 bases; nucleotides not matched to a gene: 3. This CDR3 region has 15 residues. Germline CDR1 and CDR2: SNHLY and FYNNEI. CDR3 in amino acids: CASSEATTGNYGYTF. In DNA form, the CDR3 reads TGTGCCAGCAGTGAAGCTACGACAGGGAACTATGGCTACACCTTC.

The chain joins TRBV29-1 to TRBJ1-2; 8 bases are shared with TRBD1. The CDR3 covers 11 residues. The V segment lost 5 bases and the J segment 8 bases; nucleotides outside the gene matches: 4. In germline, CDR1 is SQVTM, CDR2 ANQGSEA. The CDR3 sequence is CSVRTGKGYTF. The CDR3 DNA reads TGCAGCGTTCGGACAGGGAAAGGCTACACCTTC.

The chain combines TRBV20-1 with TRBJ2-1, with D possibly matching TRBD1 (5 bases). With 3 bases removed from V and 8 bases from J, the gap between germline ends came to 20 bases. This CDR3 spans 15 amino acids. The germline V gene encodes CDR1 DFQATT and CDR2 SNEGSKA (reference sequence). CDR3 in DNA: TGCAGTGCTAGTCGACAGCACCTGAATTTAGATGAGCAGTTCTTC. Translating it yields CSASRQHLNLDEQFF.